This paragraph reports one TCR beta chain. Its antigen remains unidentified. Every contributor of samples was a Caucasian grown-up residing in Nashville, Tennessee. In germline, CDR1 is SGHDT, CDR2 YYEEEE. V shed 4 bases, J shed 6 bases, and the junction held 6 bases outside the gene matches. The CDR3 is 14 amino acids. The data derive from a study of shared clonotypes between healthy human individuals. Whole-study results and caveats: Only blood was sampled, and tissue TCR repertoires likely differ from blood ones. The diversity represented, both genetic and in exposure history, was limited by few donors.

It was at deep level that the assay was run. Here immunoSEQ multiplex PCR was the method, and the copy in TCRdb shows in-frame clones only, minus some. The repertoire holds 550,000 to 850,000 clones, with roughly 70% as singletons. The chain uses TRBV5-6 and TRBJ1-2; 10 positions agree with TRBD1. This TCR was sampled from a woman under 40 in good health. Material: memory CD4+ T cells sorted from blood. Subset in this sample: CD45RA-negative fraction. CDR3 DNA sequence: TGTGCCAGCAGCAAGGGGACAGGGGTCGATGGCTACACCTTC. Its protein product is CASSKGTGVDGYTF.